A single sample gave rise to the 19 T cell receptor beta chains below, sequenced in a study of blood T cell repertoires in COVID-19 (TCRdb year 2020). Library prep was done by the immunoSEQ multiplex PCR assay. This immuneACCESS table, as held by TCRdb, lists in-frame sequences with V and J called but not all clones. Of the missing ones, under half trace to an unresolved V gene in checked studies; the others have no known cause. This sample is represented by roughly 150,000 clones; around 89% of them were singletons. Around 16% of the sample comes from the top ten. The sequenced sample was peripheral blood. These receptors were taken from a woman aged 40-49 years with acute or convalescent COVID-19.

This chain uses TRBV7-2 with TRBJ2-7; TRBD1 agrees at 9 bases. V shed 0 bases and J 6 bases; nucleotides not matched to a gene: 12. Per the germline V gene, CDR1 is SGHTA and CDR2 is FQGNSA. The CDR3 extends over 17 amino acids. The DNA for the CDR3 is TGTGCCAGCAGCTTAGCGATTGGGACAGGGAGGGGACGCGAGCAGTACTTC. Its protein is CASSLAIGTGRGREQYF.

The V gene is TRBV11-2, the J gene TRBJ2-7; 9 bases align to TRBD1. This CDR3 is built from 15 residues. The J segment lost 6 bases and the V segment lost 5 bases, leaving 11 bases of the junction unmatched. Per the germline V gene, CDR1 is SGHAT and CDR2 is FQNNGV. The CDR3 region has the DNA TGTGCCAGCAGCCTTATCTGGGACAGGGCTTCCGAGCAGTACTTC. It encodes CASSLIWDRASEQYF.

The CDR3 spells CASNPEGQGNTGELFF. The CDR3 DNA is TGTGCCAGCAACCCAGAGGGACAGGGAAATACCGGGGAGCTGTTTTTT. The chain has TRBV6-2 or TRBV6-3 and TRBJ2-2; TRBD1 agrees at 9 bases. Trimming took 7 bases from V and 5 from J; bases not matched to a gene: 11. The germline V gene encodes CDR1 MNHEY and CDR2 SVGEGT. This CDR3 spans 16 amino acids.

The chain uses TRBV5-8 and TRBJ2-7, with 7 bases fitting TRBD2. There are 14 residues in the CDR3. V shed 4 bases and J 5 bases; nucleotides not matched to a gene: 9. Germline loops: CDR1 SGHTS, CDR2 YDEGEE. CDR3 in DNA: TGTGCCAGCAGCATAGGGACTAAAACTAACGAGCAGTACTTC. Protein sequence: CASSIGTKTNEQYF. Combining the CDR3 with reference TRBV5-8 and TRBJ2-7 gives the whole variable domain EAGVTQSPTHLIKTRGQQATLRCSPISGHTSVYWYQQALGLGLQFLLWYDEGEERNRGNFPPRFSGRQFPNYSSELNVNALELEDSALYLCASSIGTKTNEQYFGPGTRLTVT.

The CDR3 loop reads CASSQDLNQPTGTEAFF. The CDR3 region has the DNA TGTGCCAGCAGCCAAGATCTTAATCAGCCAACGGGCACTGAAGCTTTCTTT. V is TRBV3-1 (or the pseudogene TRBV3-2) and J is TRBJ1-1; D is undetermined. Looked up from germline, CDR1 is LGHDT and CDR2 is YNNKEL (reference sequence). The CDR3 has 17 residues. Trimming shortened V by 0 bases and J by 4 bases, and 18 bases separated the two germline ends.

The chain couples TRBV18 to TRBJ2-7; D perhaps matches TRBD1 (6 bases). V lost 5 bases and J 3 bases, leaving 14 bases between the germline ends. Germline V gene data show CDR1 as KGHSH and CDR2 as LQKENI. The CDR3 spans 14 residues. Written as DNA, the CDR3 is TGTGCCAGCTCAACGACAGGAGCCGACTACGAGCAGTACTTC. It encodes CASSTTGADYEQYF.

This clone appeared a few times. This rearrangement joins TRBV7-3 to TRBJ2-2; 8 positions agree with TRBD2. The V segment lost 9 bases and the J segment 4 bases; nucleotides outside the gene matches: 4. This CDR3 spans 13 amino acids. Germline V gives CDR1 SGHTA, CDR2 FQGTGA. The CDR3 region has the DNA TGTGCCAGTCGGAGCGGGAGCACCGGGGAGCTGTTTTTT. It translates to CASRSGSTGELFF.

The chain combines TRBV29-1 with TRBJ2-2; D remains ambiguous. V was shortened by 1 base and J by 0 bases, with 12 bases between the two germline ends. Germline assignment: CDR1 SQVTM and CDR2 ANQGSEA. CDR3 length equals 16 residues. The CDR3 DNA is TGCAGCGTTGAAGTGGTTGACACCCCGAACACCGGGGAGCTGTTTTTT. This gives the protein CSVEVVDTPNTGELFF.

This chain connects TRBV20-1 to TRBJ2-7; D remains ambiguous. The length of the CDR3 is 14 residues. V shed 3 bases and J shed 0 bases, with 12 bases lying between them. Germline V gene sequence: CDR1 DFQATT, CDR2 SNEGSKA (reference sequence). CDR3 DNA: TGCAGTGCTAGTACGGTGCCGAGCTCCTACGAGCAGTACTTC. This encodes CSASTVPSSYEQYF.

The CDR3 sequence: CAISGGGGTDTQYF. As DNA, the CDR3 is TGTGCCATCAGTGGGGGGGGCGGGACAGATACGCAGTATTTT. V gene TRBV10-3 combines with J gene TRBJ2-3; D is possibly TRBD2 (7 bases). The V gene lost 4 bases and the J gene lost 3 bases, with 11 bases spanning the gap. Germline CDR1 reads ENHRY; CDR2 reads SYGVKD. This CDR3 region has 14 residues.

This chain connects TRBV30 to TRBJ2-3; 10 bases align to TRBD1. Unmatched junction bases numbered 6, after V lost 3 bases and J lost 3 bases. CDR3 length: 15 amino acids. The germline V gene has CDR1 GTSNPN and CDR2 SVGIG (reference sequence). This chain's CDR3 is CAWSLTGGATDTQYF. The CDR3, as DNA: TGTGCCTGGAGCTTGACAGGGGGCGCGACAGATACGCAGTATTTT.

This chain joins TRBV6-1 and TRBJ2-3, with D possibly matching TRBD1 (6 bases). This CDR3 contains 14 residues. V lost 2 bases and J lost 6, with 12 bases in between. Germline V lookup: CDR1 MNHNS, CDR2 SASEGT. The CDR3 coding sequence is TGTGCCAGCAGTGAACGACGCAGGGGTGATACGCAGTATTTT. Translated, it gives CASSERRRGDTQYF.

J is TRBJ2-7 and V is TRBV10-3; 8 positions match TRBD1. Germline V lookup: CDR1 ENHRY, CDR2 SYGVKD. Trimming at V came to 3 bases and at J to 5 bases, leaving 6 bases not matched to a gene. The CDR3 extends over 14 amino acids. The CDR3 loop is CAISDRTGRHEQYF. The CDR3 nucleotides read TGTGCCATCAGTGATCGGACAGGGCGGCACGAGCAGTACTTC.

The J gene is TRBJ2-2, the V gene TRBV24-1; TRBD2 aligns across 14 bases. This CDR3 region has 19 residues. The germline CDR1 and CDR2 sequences are KGHDR and SFDVKD. V dropped 3 bases and J dropped 6; count of bases not matched to a gene: 11. The CDR3 coding sequence is TGTGCCACCAGTGATCCTTTGGGACTAGCGGGAGTTGCGGCCGGGGAGCTGTTTTTT. Translation: CATSDPLGLAGVAAGELFF.

This rearrangement joins TRBV5-6 to TRBJ2-1, with D tentatively TRBD1 (6 bases). The germline V gene encodes CDR1 SGHDT and CDR2 YYEEEE. The V end lost 4 bases, the J end lost 9 bases, and 14 bases lay between the germline ends. This CDR3 has 13 residues. The CDR3 spells CASSNDRSFEQFF. The DNA of the CDR3 is TGTGCCAGCAGCAATGACAGGTCCTTTGAGCAGTTCTTC.

This clone was found once. The V call is TRBV7-8, the J call TRBJ1-4, with a tentative D call TRBD1 (6 bases). In germline, CDR1 is SGHVS, CDR2 FQNEAQ. The V gene lost 1 base and the J gene lost 0 bases, with 15 bases spanning the gap. This CDR3 region has 18 residues. CDR3 nucleotides: TGTGCCAGCAGCTTAGGCCCAGGGGATGTTGCAACTAATGAAAAACTGTTTTTT. This codes for CASSLGPGDVATNEKLFF.

The chain carries TRBV18 and TRBJ2-2; TRBD1 matches 8 bases. Unmatched junction bases numbered 4, after V lost 3 bases and J lost 4 bases. Germline assignment: CDR1 KGHSH and CDR2 LQKENI. CDR3 length equals 15 residues. CDR3 region: CASSPTGAATGELFF. In nucleotides, the CDR3 is TGTGCCAGCTCACCGACAGGGGCGGCCACCGGGGAGCTGTTTTTT.

The rearrangement joins TRBV4-1 to TRBJ2-7, with D perhaps TRBD2 (7 bases). The CDR3 runs 14 residues. V lost 1 base and J 6 bases, leaving 13 bases between the germline ends. Germline V gives CDR1 MGHRA, CDR2 YSYEKL. As DNA, the CDR3 is TGCGCCAGCAGCCAAGGCGGGGGCGCATTCGAGCAGTACTTC. Its protein is CASSQGGGAFEQYF.

The chain employs TRBV7-9 and TRBJ1-1, with 9 bases aligning to TRBD1. Germline V gene lookup returns CDR1 SEHNR and CDR2 FQNEAQ (reference sequence). CDR3 size: 16 residues. V trimming: 5 bases; J trimming: 1 base; junction bases outside the gene matches: 8. In nucleotides, the CDR3 is TGTGCCAGCAGCCCCCACAGGGGGCTTCGGAACACTGAAGCTTTCTTT. It yields the protein CASSPHRGLRNTEAFF.